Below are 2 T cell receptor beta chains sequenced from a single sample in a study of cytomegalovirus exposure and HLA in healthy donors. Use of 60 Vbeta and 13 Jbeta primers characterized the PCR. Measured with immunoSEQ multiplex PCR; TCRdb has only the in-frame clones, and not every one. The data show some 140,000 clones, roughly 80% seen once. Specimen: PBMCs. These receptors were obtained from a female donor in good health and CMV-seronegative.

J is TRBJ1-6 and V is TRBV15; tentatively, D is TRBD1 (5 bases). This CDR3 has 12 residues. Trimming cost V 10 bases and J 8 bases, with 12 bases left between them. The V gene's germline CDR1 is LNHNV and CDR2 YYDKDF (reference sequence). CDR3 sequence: CAIQGVYSPLHF. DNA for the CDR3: TGTGCCATCCAGGGTGTGTATTCACCCCTCCACTTT.

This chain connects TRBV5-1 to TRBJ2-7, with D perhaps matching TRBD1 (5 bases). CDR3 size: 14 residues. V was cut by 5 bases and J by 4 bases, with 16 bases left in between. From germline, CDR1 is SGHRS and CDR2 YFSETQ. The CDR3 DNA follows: TGCGCCAGCAGACGGACAACCCTTCGATACGAGCAGTACTTC. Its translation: CASRRTTLRYEQYF.